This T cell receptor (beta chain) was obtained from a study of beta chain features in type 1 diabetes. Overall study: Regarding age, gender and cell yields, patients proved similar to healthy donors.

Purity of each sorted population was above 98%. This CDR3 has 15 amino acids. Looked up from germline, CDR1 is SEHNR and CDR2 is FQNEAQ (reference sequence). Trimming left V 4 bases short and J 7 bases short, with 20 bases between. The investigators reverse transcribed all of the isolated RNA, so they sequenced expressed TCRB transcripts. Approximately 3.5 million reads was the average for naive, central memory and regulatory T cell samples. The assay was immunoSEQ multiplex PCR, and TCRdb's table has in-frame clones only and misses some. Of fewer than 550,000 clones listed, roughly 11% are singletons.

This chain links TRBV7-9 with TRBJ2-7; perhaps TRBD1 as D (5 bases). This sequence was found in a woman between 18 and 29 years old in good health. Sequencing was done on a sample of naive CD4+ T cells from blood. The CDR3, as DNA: TGTGCCAGCAGCTCCACAAGGGGATCTAGTGGAGAGCAGTACTTC. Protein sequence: CASSSTRGSSGEQYF.